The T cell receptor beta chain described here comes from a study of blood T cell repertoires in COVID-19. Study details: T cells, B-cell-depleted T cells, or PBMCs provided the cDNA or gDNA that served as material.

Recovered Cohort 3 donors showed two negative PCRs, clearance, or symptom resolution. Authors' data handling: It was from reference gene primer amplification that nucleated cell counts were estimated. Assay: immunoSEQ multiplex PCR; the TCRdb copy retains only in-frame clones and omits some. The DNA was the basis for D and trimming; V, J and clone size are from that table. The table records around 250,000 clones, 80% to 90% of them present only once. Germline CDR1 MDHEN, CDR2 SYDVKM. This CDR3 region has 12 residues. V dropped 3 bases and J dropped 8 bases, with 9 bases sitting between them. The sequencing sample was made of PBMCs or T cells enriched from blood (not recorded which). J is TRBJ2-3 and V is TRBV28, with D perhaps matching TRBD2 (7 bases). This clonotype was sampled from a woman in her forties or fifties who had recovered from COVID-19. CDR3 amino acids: CASSLGGRTQYF. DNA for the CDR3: TGTGCCAGCAGTTTGGGGGGGCGTACGCAGTATTTT.